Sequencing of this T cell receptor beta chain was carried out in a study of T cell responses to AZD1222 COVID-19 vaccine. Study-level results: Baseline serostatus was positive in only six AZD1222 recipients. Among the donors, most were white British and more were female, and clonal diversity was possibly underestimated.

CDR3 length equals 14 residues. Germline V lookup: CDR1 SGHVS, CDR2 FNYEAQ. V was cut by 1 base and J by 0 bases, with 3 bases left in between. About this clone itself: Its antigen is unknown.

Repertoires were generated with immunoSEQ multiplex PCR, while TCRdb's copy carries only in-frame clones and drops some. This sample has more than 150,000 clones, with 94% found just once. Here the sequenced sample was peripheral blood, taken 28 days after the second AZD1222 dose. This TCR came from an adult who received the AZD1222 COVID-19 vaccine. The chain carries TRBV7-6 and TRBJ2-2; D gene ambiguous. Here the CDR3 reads CASSLEANTGELFF. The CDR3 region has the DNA TGTGCCAGCAGCTTAGAGGCGAACACCGGGGAGCTGTTTTTT.